Listed here is a single T cell receptor beta chain. TCRdb keeps only in-frame clones here, not all; method: immunoSEQ multiplex PCR. The sample has 250,000 to 350,000 clones, approximately 86% seen once. These data are taken from a study of blood T cell repertoires in COVID-19. Study-wide background: PBMCs, B-cell-depleted T cells, or T cells were the source of the cDNA or gDNA that made up the material.

This CDR3 comprises 14 residues. The V and J ends lost 4 bases and 4 bases respectively, with 15 bases between them. The germline V gene encodes CDR1 SGHRS and CDR2 YFSETQ. This rearrangement joins TRBV5-1 to TRBJ2-7, with TRBD1 as a possible D gene (5 bases). Sequencing was done on a sample of peripheral blood. The TCR comes from a woman aged 70-85 years with COVID-19, enrolled during active disease. CDR3 DNA sequence: TGCGCCAGCAGCCCCTTGGGGCAAGGGTACGAGCAGTACTTC. Translating it yields CASSPLGQGYEQYF.